These 12 T cell receptor beta chains originate from one sample sequenced in a study of cytomegalovirus exposure and HLA in healthy donors. The PCR ran on 60 Vbeta and 13 Jbeta primers. Clones were read by immunoSEQ multiplex PCR, and TCRdb kept only the in-frame ones, dropping some. The sample records over 150,000 clones, approximately 77% being singletons. Sequencing was carried out using PBMCs. The receptor source for this set is a male donor in good health and CMV-seropositive.

The chain carries TRBV18 and TRBJ1-5; D perhaps matches TRBD1 (5 bases). Looked up from germline, CDR1 is KGHSH and CDR2 is LQKENI. V was clipped by 5 bases and J by 0 bases, with 8 bases between them. The CDR3 totals 14 residues. The CDR3 DNA sequence: TGTGCCAGCTCAACAGGTTCTAGCAATCAGCCCCAGCATTTT. It translates to CASSTGSSNQPQHF.

CDR3 in amino acids: CASSLGSGTTEAFF. In DNA form, the CDR3 reads TGTGCCAGCAGCTTAGGATCAGGTACCACTGAAGCTTTCTTT. This chain links TRBV7-9 with TRBJ1-1; unclear D gene. Germline lookup yields CDR1 SEHNR and CDR2 FQNEAQ (reference sequence). The CDR3 has 14 amino acids. V lost 1 base and J lost 4, with 10 bases in between. Drawing the rest from reference TRBV7-9 and TRBJ1-1, the complete variable domain is DTGVSQNPRHKITKRGQNVTFRCDPISEHNRLYWYRQTLGQGPEFLTYFQNEAQLEKSRLLSDRFSAERPKGSFSTLEIQRTEQGDSAMYLCASSLGSGTTEAFFGQGTRLTVV.

This chain links TRBV2 with TRBJ1-2, with unresolved D. CDR3 length: 13 residues. Germline CDR1 is SNHLY and CDR2 is FYNNEI. Trimming removed 1 base at V and 4 bases at J, with 7 bases between. The CDR3: CASSEDSIYGYTF. DNA for the CDR3: TGTGCCAGCAGTGAAGACAGTATCTATGGCTACACCTTC.

Notes on this clone: One end of the junction varies from germline; a read error may be responsible. The V gene is TRBV7-9, the J gene TRBJ2-2; TRBD2 aligns across 10 bases. CDR1 and CDR2 (germline): SEHNR, FQNEAQ (reference sequence). The CDR3 covers 18 residues. The CDR3 reads CSSSSLSSGGTNTGELFF. CDR3 nucleotides: TGTTCCAGCAGCTCCTTGAGTAGCGGGGGGACGAACACCGGGGAGCTGTTTTTT.

This clone was counted between two and nine times. This chain links TRBV29-1 with TRBJ1-2, with TRBD1 identical over 9 bases. V lost 1 base and J lost 7; bases outside the gene matches: 7. There are 14 residues in the CDR3. In germline, CDR1 is SQVTM, CDR2 ANQGSEA. CDR3 loop: CSVEGDREGGGYTF. The DNA for the CDR3 is TGCAGCGTTGAAGGGGACAGGGAAGGAGGTGGCTACACCTTC. Together with reference TRBV29-1 and TRBJ1-2, the CDR3 gives the full variable domain: SAVISQKPSRDICQRGTSLTIQCQVDSQVTMMFWYRQQPGQSLTLIATANQGSEATYESGFVIDKFPISRPNLTFSTLTVSNMSPEDSSIYLCSVEGDREGGGYTFGSGTRLTVV.

CDR3 protein: CAWSVSYGSMNTEAFF. DNA of the CDR3: TGTGCCTGGAGTGTAAGTTACGGGTCCATGAACACTGAAGCTTTCTTT. The rearrangement uses TRBV30 and TRBJ1-1; D is unresolved. V lost 0 bases and J 0 bases, leaving 14 bases between the germline ends. CDR1 is GTSNPN, CDR2 SVGIG, per germline (reference sequence). CDR3 size: 16 residues.

The CDR3 bases are TGTGCCAGCAGTTTTCGGGCCGCCTTGACAGGGAATGTCGCCTACGAGCAGTACTTC. This gives the protein CASSFRAALTGNVAYEQYF. This chain joins TRBV27 and TRBJ2-7; 7 positions agree with TRBD1. Looked up from germline, CDR1 is MNHEY and CDR2 is SMNVEV (reference sequence). CDR3 length: 19 amino acids. The V gene end was trimmed by 3 bases and the J gene end by 2 bases; junction bases not matched to a gene: 19.

V is TRBV9 and J is TRBJ1-2, with a weak D call TRBD1 (5 bases). The ends were cut back, 4 bases at V and 3 bases at J, with 16 bases in the middle. The length of the CDR3 is 15 residues. Germline V gene lookup returns CDR1 SGDLS and CDR2 YYNGEE. Here the CDR3 reads CASSPPPRDHYGYTF. Here the CDR3 DNA reads TGTGCCAGCAGCCCCCCTCCGCGGGACCACTATGGCTACACCTTC.

The V call is TRBV29-1, the J call TRBJ1-1, with TRBD1 matching over 8 bases. CDR1 SQVTM and CDR2 ANQGSEA come from the germline V gene. Trimming cost V 0 bases and J 6 bases; bases outside gene matches: 6. The CDR3 consists of 14 residues. The CDR3 reads CSVEDTGGGAEAFF. CDR3 DNA sequence: TGCAGCGTTGAAGATACAGGGGGAGGGGCTGAAGCTTTCTTT.

The chain links TRBV4-3 to TRBJ2-2; TRBD1 matches 8 bases. This CDR3 comprises 17 residues. V gave up 4 bases and J gave up 3 bases; unmatched junction bases: 10. CDR1 is LGHNA, CDR2 YSLEER, per germline. The CDR3 loop reads CASSRRWGQEDTGELFF. The CDR3 DNA follows: TGCGCCAGCAGCCGCCGATGGGGACAGGAGGACACCGGGGAGCTGTTTTTT.

This clone was counted only a few times. This sequence joins TRBV18 and TRBJ1-2; 7 nucleotides line up with TRBD1. V shed 1 base and J 5 bases; nucleotides not matched to a gene: 7. The length of the CDR3 is 15 residues. CDR1 and CDR2 from the germline V gene are KGHSH and LQKENI. This CDR3 reads CASSPRGTVGYGYTF. CDR3 bases: TGTGCCAGCTCACCACGGGGGACAGTGGGTTATGGCTACACCTTC.

The chain joins TRBV6-5 to TRBJ1-3, with 8 bases lining up with TRBD1. Germline CDR1 is MNHEY and CDR2 is SVGAGI. This CDR3 has 15 amino acids. J lost 4 bases, V lost 5 bases, and 7 bases had no gene match. The CDR3 loop is CASSARTGPGNTIYF. DNA for the CDR3: TGTGCCAGCAGTGCGAGGACAGGGCCGGGAAACACCATATATTTT.